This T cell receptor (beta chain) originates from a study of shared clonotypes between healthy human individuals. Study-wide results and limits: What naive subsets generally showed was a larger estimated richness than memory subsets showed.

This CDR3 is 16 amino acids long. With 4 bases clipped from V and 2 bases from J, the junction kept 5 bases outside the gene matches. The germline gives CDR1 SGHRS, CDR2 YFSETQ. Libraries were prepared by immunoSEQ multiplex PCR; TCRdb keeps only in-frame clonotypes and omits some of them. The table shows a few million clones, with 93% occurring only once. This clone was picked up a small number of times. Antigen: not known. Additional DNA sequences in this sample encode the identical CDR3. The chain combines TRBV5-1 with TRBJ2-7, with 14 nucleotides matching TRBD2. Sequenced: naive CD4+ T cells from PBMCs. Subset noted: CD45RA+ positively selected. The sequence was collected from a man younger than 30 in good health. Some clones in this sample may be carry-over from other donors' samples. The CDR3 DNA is TGCGCCAGCAGCCCCGGACTAGCGGGAGGCCCCTACGAGCAGTACTTC. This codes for CASSPGLAGGPYEQYF.